The entry that follows covers one TCR beta chain sequence. Trimming took off 5 bases at V and 4 bases at J, with 16 bases between the two ends. Germline CDR1 SGHDT, CDR2 YYEEEE. The CDR3 spans 14 residues. Here immunoSEQ multiplex PCR was the method, and the copy in TCRdb shows in-frame clones only, minus some. Of approximately 71,000 clones in the sample, less than 90% were seen once. The data are from a study of OX40 agonist ivuxolimab in advanced cancers. Turning to the study itself: Ivuxolimab, which is an agonistic anti-OX40 (CD134) antibody, was administered to the patients.

The chain has TRBV5-6 and TRBJ2-7, with D maybe TRBD1 (6 bases). The input for sequencing was CD4+ or CD8+ T cells sorted from blood, taken in a trial of the OX40 agonist ivuxolimab. This clonotype was sampled from an adult with an advanced solid tumor such as melanoma, head and neck, liver or kidney cancer. The CDR3 DNA follows: TGTGCCAGCAGTGGGGGCCCCTATAATTACGAGCAGTACTTC. Its protein product is CASSGGPYNYEQYF. Variable domain in full (rest from reference TRBV5-6 and TRBJ2-7): DAGVTQSPTHLIKTRGQQVTLRCSPKSGHDTVSWYQQALGQGPQFIFQYYEEEERQRGNFPDRFSGHQFPNYSSELNVNALLLGDSALYLCASSGGPYNYEQYFGPGTRLTVT.